This TCR beta chain was retrieved from a study of blood T cells in healthy people across ages. A few counts support this clonotype. The antigen is unknown. Notes on the study in general: Naive CD4+ cell counts and diversity both ran higher in long-lived than in aged donors.

The CDR3 covers 16 residues. The ends lost 6 bases at V and 4 bases at J; junction bases unmatched: 8. A second PCR, run for about 7 to 11 cycles, used a sample-barcoded 5' primer plus a J-beta primer mix. TCRdb independently ran MiXCR on the 5' RACE reads; one entry per CDR3 protein. In the table there are roughly 680,000 distinct CDR3 sequences, more than 20% of which are singletons. The V and J genes are TRBV12-3 or TRBV12-4 and TRBJ2-2, with 10 nucleotides matching TRBD1. Input material: blood. This clonotype was sampled from a man aged 65 to 85 in good health. The CDR3 bases are TGTGCCAGCAGCCCGACAGGGGGCGCTTTCACCGGGGAGCTGTTTTTT. Translated, it gives CASSPTGGAFTGELFF.